This TCR beta chain was sequenced during a study of metastatic and nonmetastatic thyroid tumors. Each patient went into thyroid surgery without having received any treatment. This CDR3 has 13 amino acids. Germline CDR1 GTSNPN, CDR2 SVGIG (reference sequence). Deletions cut 1 base from V and 4 bases from J, with 8 bases between. How the authors handled the data: In papillary thyroid cancer, a distant-metastasis classifier was built using CDR3 differences across clinicopathological groups. TCRdb re-called clones via MiXCR from the PCR reads. V and J calls and clone size were set by TCRdb, not the authors. The profile shows 75,000 to 100,000 clones, over 9.5% of them singletons. This clone was observed many times.

Sequencing was carried out using blood. The J gene is TRBJ1-5, the V gene TRBV30, with D perhaps matching TRBD1 (6 bases). This TCR derives from a female donor with papillary thyroid cancer or a benign thyroid nodule (not recorded which). Some clones in this sample may be carry-over from other donors' samples. The DNA of the CDR3 is TGTGCCTGGAGTGCCCAGGGGAATCAGCCCCAGCATTTT. It codes for CAWSAQGNQPQHF.